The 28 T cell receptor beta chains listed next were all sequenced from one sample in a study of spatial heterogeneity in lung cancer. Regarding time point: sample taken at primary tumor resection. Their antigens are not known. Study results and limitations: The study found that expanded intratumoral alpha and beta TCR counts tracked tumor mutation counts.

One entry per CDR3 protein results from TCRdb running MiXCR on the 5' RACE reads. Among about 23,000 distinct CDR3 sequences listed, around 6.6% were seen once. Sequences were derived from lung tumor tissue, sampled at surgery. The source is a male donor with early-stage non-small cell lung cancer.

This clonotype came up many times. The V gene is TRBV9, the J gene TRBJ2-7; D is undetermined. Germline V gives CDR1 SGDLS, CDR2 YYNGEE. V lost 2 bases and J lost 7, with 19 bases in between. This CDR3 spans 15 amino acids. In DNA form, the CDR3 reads TGTGCCAGCAGCGTTGCCCCCGGACCGCGGCAGGAGCAGTACTTC. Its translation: CASSVAPGPRQEQYF. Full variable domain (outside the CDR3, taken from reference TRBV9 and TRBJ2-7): DSGVTQTPKHLITATGQRVTLRCSPRSGDLSVYWYQQSLDQGLQFLIQYYNGEERAKGNILERFSAQQFPDLHSELNLSSLELGDSALYFCASSVAPGPRQEQYFGPGTRLTVT.

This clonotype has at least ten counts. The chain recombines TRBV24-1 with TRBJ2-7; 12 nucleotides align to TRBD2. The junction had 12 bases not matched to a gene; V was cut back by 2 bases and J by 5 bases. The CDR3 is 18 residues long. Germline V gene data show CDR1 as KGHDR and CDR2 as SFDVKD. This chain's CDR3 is CATSDSPSGRARLDEQYF. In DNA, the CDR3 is TGTGCCACCAGTGATTCCCCTAGCGGGAGGGCCCGTCTAGACGAGCAGTACTTC.

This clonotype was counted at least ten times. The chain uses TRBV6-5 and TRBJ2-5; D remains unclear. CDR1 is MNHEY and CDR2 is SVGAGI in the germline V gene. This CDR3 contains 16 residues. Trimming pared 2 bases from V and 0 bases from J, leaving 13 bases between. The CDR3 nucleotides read TGTGCCAGCAGTTACGACCCACCATTGTACCAAGAGACCCAGTACTTC. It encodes CASSYDPPLYQETQYF.

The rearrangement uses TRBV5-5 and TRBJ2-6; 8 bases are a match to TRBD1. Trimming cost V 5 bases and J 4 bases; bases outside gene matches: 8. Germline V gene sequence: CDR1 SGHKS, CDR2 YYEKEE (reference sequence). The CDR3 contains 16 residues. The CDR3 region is CASRTATGEGANVLTF. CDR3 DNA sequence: TGTGCCAGCAGGACAGCGACAGGGGAAGGGGCCAACGTCCTGACTTTC.

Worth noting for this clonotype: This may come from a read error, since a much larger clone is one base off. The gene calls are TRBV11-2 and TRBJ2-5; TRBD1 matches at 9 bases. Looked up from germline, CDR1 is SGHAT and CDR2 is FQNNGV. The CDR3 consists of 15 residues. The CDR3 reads CASSSGTGSWETQNF. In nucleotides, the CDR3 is TGTGCCAGCAGTTCCGGGACAGGGAGTTGGGAGACCCAGAACTTC.

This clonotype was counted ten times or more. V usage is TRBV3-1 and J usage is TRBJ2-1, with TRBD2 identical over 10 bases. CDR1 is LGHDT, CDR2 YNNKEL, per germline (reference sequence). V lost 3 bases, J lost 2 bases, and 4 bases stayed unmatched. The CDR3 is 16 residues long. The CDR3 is CASSHSLAGAYNEQFF. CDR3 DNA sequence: TGTGCCAGCAGCCATTCCCTAGCGGGGGCCTACAATGAGCAGTTCTTC.

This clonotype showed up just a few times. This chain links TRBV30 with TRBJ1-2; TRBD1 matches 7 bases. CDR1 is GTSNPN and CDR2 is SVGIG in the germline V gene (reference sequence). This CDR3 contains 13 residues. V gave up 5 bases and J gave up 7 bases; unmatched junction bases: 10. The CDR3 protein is CAWAQGKSSGYTF. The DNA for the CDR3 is TGTGCCTGGGCACAGGGGAAGAGCTCTGGCTACACCTTC.

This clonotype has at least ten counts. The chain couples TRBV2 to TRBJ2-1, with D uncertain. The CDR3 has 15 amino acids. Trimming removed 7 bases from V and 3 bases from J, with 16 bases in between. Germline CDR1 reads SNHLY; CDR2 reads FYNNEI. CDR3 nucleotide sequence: TGTGCCAGCAACTTGGACGGATCCTTCTACAATGAGCAGTTCTTC. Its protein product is CASNLDGSFYNEQFF.

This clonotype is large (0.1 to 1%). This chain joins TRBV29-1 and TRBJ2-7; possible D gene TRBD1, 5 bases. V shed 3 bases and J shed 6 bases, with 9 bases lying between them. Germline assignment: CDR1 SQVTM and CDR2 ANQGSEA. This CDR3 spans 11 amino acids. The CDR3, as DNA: TGCAGCGTTGATGTAAGGGGCGAGCAGTACTTC. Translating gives CSVDVRGEQYF.

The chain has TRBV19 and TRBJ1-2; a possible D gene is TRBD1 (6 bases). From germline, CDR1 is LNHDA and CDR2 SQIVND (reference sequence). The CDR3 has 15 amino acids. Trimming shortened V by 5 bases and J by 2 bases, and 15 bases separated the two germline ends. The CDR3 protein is CASSLRQATNYGYTF. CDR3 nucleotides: TGTGCCAGTAGTCTTAGACAGGCCACCAACTATGGCTACACCTTC.

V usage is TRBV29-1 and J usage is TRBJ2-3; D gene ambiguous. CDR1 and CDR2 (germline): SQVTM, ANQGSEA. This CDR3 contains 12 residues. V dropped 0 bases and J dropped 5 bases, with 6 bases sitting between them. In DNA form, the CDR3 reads TGCAGCGTTGAAGATCGACTAGATACGCAGTATTTT. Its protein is CSVEDRLDTQYF.

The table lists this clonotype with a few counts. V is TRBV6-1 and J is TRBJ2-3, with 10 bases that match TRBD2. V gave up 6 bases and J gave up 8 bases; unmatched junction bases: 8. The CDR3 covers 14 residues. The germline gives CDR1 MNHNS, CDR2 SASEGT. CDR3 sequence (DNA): TGTGCCAGCAGGAGGGTCCTAGCGGGAGTTACGCAGTATTTT. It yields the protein CASRRVLAGVTQYF.

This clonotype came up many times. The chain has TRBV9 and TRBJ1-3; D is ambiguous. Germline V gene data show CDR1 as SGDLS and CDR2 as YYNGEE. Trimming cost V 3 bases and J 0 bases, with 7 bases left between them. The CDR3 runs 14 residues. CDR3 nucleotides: TGTGCCAGCAGCGAGTCAGTCTCTGGAAACACCATATATTTT. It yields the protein CASSESVSGNTIYF.

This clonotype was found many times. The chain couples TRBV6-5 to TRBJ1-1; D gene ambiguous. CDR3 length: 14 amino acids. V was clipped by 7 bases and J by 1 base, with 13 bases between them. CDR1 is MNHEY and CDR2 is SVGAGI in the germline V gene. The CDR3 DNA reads TGTGCCAGCAAACCTGACGGACGGAACACTGAAGCTTTCTTT. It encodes CASKPDGRNTEAFF.

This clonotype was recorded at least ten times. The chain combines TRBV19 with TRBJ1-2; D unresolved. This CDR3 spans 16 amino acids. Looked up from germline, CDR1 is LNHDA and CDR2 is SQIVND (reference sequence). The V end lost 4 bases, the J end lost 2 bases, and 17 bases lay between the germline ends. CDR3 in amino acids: CASSTVAGLGNYGYTF. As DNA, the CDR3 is TGTGCCAGTAGTACCGTGGCAGGATTGGGGAACTATGGCTACACCTTC.

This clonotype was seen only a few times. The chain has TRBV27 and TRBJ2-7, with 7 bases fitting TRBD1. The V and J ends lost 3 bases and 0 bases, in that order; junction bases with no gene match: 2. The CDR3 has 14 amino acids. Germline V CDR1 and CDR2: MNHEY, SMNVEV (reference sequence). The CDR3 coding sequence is TGTGCCAGCAGTTTGAGGGGGCCCTCCTACGAGCAGTACTTC. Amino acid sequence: CASSLRGPSYEQYF.

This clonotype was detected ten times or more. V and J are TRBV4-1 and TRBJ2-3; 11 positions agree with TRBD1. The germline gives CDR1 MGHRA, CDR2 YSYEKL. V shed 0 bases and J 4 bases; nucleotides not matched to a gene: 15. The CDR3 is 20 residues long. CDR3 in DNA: TGCGCCAGCAGCCAAGATAGTCCCACCGGGACAGGGGGTTGGGCAGATACGCAGTATTTT. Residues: CASSQDSPTGTGGWADTQYF.

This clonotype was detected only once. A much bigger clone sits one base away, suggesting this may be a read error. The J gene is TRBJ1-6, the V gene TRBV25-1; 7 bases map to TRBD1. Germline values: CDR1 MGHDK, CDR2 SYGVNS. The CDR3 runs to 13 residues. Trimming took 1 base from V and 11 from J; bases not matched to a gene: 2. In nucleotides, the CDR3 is TGTGCCAGCAGTGAATTCAGGGGGGCACCCCTCCACTTT. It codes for CASSEFRGAPLHF.

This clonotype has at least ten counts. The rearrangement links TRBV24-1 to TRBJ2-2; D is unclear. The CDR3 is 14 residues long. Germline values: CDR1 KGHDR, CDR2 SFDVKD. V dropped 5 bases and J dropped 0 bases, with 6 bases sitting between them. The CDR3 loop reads CATSAVTNTGELFF. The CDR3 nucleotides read TGTGCCACCAGTGCAGTTACGAACACCGGGGAGCTGTTTTTT.

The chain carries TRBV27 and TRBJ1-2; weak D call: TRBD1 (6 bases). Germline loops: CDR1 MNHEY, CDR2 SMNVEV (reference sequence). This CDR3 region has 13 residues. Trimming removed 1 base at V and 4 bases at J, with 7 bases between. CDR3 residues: CASSLLGAYGYTF. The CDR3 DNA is TGTGCCAGCAGTTTATTGGGGGCCTATGGCTACACCTTC.

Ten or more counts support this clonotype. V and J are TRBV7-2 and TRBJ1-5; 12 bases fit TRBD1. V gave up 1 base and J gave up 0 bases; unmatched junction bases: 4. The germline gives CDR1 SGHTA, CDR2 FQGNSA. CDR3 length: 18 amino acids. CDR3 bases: TGTGCCAGCAGCTTAGACGGGACAGGGGGCCTTAGCAATCAGCCCCAGCATTTT. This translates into CASSLDGTGGLSNQPQHF.

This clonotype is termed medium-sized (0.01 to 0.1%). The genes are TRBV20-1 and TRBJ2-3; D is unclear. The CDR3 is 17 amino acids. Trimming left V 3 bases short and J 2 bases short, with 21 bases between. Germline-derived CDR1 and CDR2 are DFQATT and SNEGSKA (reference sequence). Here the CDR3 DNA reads TGCAGTGCTAGGGGCTATGGCCTCCCCAACACCACAGATACGCAGTATTTT. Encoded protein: CSARGYGLPNTTDTQYF.

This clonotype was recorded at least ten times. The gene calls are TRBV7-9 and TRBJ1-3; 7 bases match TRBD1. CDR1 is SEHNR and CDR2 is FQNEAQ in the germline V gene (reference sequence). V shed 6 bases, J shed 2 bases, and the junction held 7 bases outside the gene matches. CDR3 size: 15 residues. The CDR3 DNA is TGTGCCAGCAGTGATAGGGGGCGAGCTGGAAACACCATATATTTT. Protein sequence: CASSDRGRAGNTIYF.

In DNA, the CDR3 is TGTGCCAGCAGCTTAGACACTCTCTACGAGCAGTACTTC. It specifies CASSLDTLYEQYF. The V and J genes are TRBV7-9 and TRBJ2-7; D is ambiguous. Trimming pared 1 base from V and 3 bases from J, leaving 7 bases between. This CDR3 has 13 amino acids. The germline V gene has CDR1 SEHNR and CDR2 FQNEAQ (reference sequence).

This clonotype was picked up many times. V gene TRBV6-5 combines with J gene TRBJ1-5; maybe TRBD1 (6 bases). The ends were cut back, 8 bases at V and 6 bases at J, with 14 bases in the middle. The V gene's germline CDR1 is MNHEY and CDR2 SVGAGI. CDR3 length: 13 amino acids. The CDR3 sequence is CASSWGGGQPQHF. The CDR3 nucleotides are TGTGCCAGCTCTTGGGGGGGCGGTCAGCCCCAGCATTTT.

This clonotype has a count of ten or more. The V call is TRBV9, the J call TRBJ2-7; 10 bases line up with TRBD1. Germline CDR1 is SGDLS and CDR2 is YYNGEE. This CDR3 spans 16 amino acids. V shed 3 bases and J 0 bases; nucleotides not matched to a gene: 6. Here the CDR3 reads CASSEGTGASSYEQYF. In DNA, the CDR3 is TGTGCCAGCAGCGAAGGGACAGGGGCGAGCTCCTACGAGCAGTACTTC.

The CDR3 protein is CSGQGWPSYGYTF. Here the CDR3 DNA reads TGCAGTGGACAGGGGTGGCCTAGCTATGGCTACACCTTC. The chain uses TRBV20-1 and TRBJ1-2; 8 bases line up with TRBD1. The ends lost 7 bases at V and 4 bases at J; junction bases unmatched: 8. Looked up from germline, CDR1 is DFQATT and CDR2 is SNEGSKA (reference sequence). The CDR3 is 13 residues long.

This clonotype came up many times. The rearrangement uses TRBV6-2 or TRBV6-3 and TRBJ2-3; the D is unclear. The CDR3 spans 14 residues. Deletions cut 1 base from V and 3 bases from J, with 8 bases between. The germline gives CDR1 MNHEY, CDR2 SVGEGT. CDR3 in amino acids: CASSYFGSTDTQYF. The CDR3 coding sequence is TGTGCCAGCAGTTACTTCGGGTCGACAGATACGCAGTATTTT.